This T cell receptor (beta chain) is drawn from a study of shared clonotypes between healthy human individuals. Overall study: Per donor, CD8 memory used one plate, CD8 naive used two, CD4 memory used three and CD4 naive used three. Overall study results and limits: Researchers found naive subsets generally carried larger estimated richness than memory subsets.

Comments on this clone: Its target is not known. The sample contains more than one DNA sequence encoding this CDR3.

Tens of thousands of T cell genomes (about 0.2 ug DNA) went into each sorted-subset replicate. Produced via immunoSEQ multiplex PCR; TCRdb's table is partial and in-frame only. The sample contains some 2.3 million clones, approximately 95% of which appear only once. Subsets obtained from CD4+ cells comprised CD45RA+ naive and CD45RA-negative memory cells. Sequenced input: naive CD4+ T cells from PBMCs. Described subset: CD45RA+ positively selected. The TCR was taken from a man between 18 and 29 years old in good health. Some clones in this sample may be carry-over from other donors' samples.

The DNA for the CDR3 is TGTGCCAGCAGCCCCCTAGCGGGAGTCCTCAATGAGCAGTTCTTC. Translating it yields CASSPLAGVLNEQFF. The V and J genes are TRBV7-3 and TRBJ2-1; 10 bases fit TRBD2. The germline V gene encodes CDR1 SGHTA and CDR2 FQGTGA. Losses at the gene ends were 5 bases for V and 6 bases for J; bases not matched to a gene: 7. The CDR3 covers 15 residues.